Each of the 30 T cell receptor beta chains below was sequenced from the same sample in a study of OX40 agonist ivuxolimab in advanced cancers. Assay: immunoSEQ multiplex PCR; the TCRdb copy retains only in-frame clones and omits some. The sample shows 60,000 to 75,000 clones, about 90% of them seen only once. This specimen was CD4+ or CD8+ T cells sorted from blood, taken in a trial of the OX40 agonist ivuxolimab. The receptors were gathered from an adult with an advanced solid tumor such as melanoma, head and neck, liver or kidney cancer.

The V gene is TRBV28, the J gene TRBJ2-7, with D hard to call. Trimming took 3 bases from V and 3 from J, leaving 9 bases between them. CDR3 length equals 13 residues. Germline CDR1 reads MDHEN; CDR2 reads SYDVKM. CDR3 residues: CASSFFRDYEQYF. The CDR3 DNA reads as TGTGCCAGCAGTTTTTTTAGGGACTACGAGCAGTACTTC. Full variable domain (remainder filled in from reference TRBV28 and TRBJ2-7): DVKVTQSSRYLVKRTGEKVFLECVQDMDHENMFWYRQDPGLGLRLIYFSYDVKMKEKGDIPEGYSVSREKKERFSLILESASTNQTSMYLCASSFFRDYEQYFGPGTRLTVT.

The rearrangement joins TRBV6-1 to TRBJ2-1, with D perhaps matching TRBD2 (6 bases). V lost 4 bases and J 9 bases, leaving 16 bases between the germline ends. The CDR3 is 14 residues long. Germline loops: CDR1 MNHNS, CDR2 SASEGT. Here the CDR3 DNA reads TGTGCCAGCAGTGGGGCGGGAAAGCATGTTGAGCAGTTCTTC. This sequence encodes CASSGAGKHVEQFF.

The DNA for the CDR3 is TGTGCCAGCAGCTTGGTTCCCGGGGTGACAGATACGCAGTATTTT. It specifies CASSLVPGVTDTQYF. The rearrangement links TRBV5-4 to TRBJ2-3; perhaps TRBD2 as D (5 bases). Trimming cost V 0 bases and J 3 bases, with 11 bases left between them. Per germline, CDR1 SGHNT and CDR2 YYREEE (reference sequence). The CDR3 runs 15 residues.

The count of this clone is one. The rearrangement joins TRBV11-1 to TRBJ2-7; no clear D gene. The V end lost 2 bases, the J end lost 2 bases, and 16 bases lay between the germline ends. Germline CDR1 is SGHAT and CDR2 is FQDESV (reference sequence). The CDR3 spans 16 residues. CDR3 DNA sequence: TGTGCCAGCAGCTTACCTAGTCTTGACGGAACCTACGAGCAGTACTTC. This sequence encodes CASSLPSLDGTYEQYF.

The CDR3 here is CASSAAGSYNSPLHF. The CDR3 nucleotides are TGTGCCAGCAGTGCCGCGGGATCCTATAATTCACCCCTCCACTTT. This chain joins TRBV6-1 and TRBJ1-6; D uncertain. The CDR3 has 15 residues. Germline values: CDR1 MNHNS, CDR2 SASEGT. V dropped 4 bases and J dropped 1 base, with 8 bases sitting between them.

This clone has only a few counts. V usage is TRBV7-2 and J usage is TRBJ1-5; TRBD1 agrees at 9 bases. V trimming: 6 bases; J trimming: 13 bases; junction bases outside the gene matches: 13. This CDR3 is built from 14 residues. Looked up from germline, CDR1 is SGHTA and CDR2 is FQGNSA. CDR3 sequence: CASSYRGLNHRQHF. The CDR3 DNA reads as TGTGCCAGCAGTTACAGGGGGCTCAACCATCGACAGCATTTT.

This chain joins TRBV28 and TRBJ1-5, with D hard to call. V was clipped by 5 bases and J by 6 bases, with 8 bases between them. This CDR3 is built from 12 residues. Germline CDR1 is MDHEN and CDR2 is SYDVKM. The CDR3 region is CASSPYSQPQHF. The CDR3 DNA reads TGTGCCAGCAGTCCCTATTCTCAGCCCCAGCATTTT.

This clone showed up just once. This CDR3 is CASSALGRNEQFF. The CDR3 nucleotides are TGTGCCAGCAGCGCCCTCGGGAGAAATGAGCAGTTCTTC. The V and J genes are TRBV7-9 and TRBJ2-1; weak D call: TRBD2 (6 bases). With 5 bases removed from V and 7 bases from J, the gap between germline ends came to 12 bases. In germline, CDR1 is SEHNR, CDR2 FQNEAQ (reference sequence). This CDR3 has 13 residues.

The CDR3 DNA follows: TGTGCCAGCAGCTTAGCCTTGACAGGGAGCGCAAACATTCAGTACTTC. Translating it yields CASSLALTGSANIQYF. The chain carries TRBV11-2 and TRBJ2-4; TRBD1 aligns across 7 bases. Germline values: CDR1 SGHAT, CDR2 FQNNGV. There are 16 residues in the CDR3. The V and J ends lost 1 base and 6 bases, in that order; junction bases with no gene match: 9.

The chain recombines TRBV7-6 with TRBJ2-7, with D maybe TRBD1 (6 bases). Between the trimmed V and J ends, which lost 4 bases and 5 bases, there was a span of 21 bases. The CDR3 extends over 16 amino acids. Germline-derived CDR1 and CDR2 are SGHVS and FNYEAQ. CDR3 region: CASSSVKGEAGDEQYF. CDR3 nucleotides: TGTGCCAGCAGCTCAGTTAAGGGGGAAGCCGGGGACGAGCAGTACTTC. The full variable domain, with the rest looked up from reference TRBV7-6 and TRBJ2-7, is GAGVSQSPRYKVTKRGQDVALRCDPISGHVSLYWYRQALGQGPEFLTYFNYEAQQDKSGLPNDRFSAERPEGSISTLTIQRTEQRDSAMYRCASSSVKGEAGDEQYFGPGTRLTVT.

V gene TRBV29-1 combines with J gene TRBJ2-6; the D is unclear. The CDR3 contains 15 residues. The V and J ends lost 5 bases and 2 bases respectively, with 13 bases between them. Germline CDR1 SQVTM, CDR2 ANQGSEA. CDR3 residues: CSVMKVSTGANVLTF. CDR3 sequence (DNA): TGCAGCGTTATGAAGGTTTCGACTGGGGCCAACGTCCTGACTTTC.

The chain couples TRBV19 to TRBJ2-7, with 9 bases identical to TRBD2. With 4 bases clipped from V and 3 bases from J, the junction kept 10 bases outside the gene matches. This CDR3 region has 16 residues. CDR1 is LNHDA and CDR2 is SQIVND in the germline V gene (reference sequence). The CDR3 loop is CASSRSSGTSSYEQYF. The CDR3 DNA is TGTGCCAGTAGTAGATCTTCCGGGACTAGCAGCTACGAGCAGTACTTC.

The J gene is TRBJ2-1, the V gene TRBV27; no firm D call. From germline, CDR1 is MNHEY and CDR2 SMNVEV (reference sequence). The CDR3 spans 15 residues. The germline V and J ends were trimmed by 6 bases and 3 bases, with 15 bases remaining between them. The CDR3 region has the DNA TGTGCCAGCAGCCCCCGAGGTGCGGACTACAATGAGCAGTTCTTC. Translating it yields CASSPRGADYNEQFF.

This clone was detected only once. The CDR3 region is CASSFGQGASYNSPLHF. The CDR3 region has the DNA TGTGCCAGCAGCTTTGGACAGGGGGCCTCCTATAATTCACCCCTCCACTTT. V usage is TRBV7-8 and J usage is TRBJ1-6, with 11 bases fitting TRBD1. V lost 3 bases, J lost 0 bases, and 1 base stayed unmatched. Germline CDR1 and CDR2: SGHVS and FQNEAQ. CDR3 length: 17 amino acids. Drawing the rest from reference TRBV7-8 and TRBJ1-6, the complete variable domain is GAGVSQSPRYKVAKRGQDVALRCDPISGHVSLFWYQQALGQGPEFLTYFQNEAQLDKSGLPSDRFFAERPEGSVSTLKIQRTQQEDSAVYLCASSFGQGASYNSPLHFGNGTRLTVT.

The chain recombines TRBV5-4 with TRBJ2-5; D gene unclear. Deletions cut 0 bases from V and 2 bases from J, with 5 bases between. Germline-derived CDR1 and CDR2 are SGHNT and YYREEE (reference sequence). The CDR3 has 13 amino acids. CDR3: CASSLDEQETQYF. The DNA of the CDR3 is TGTGCCAGCAGCTTGGACGAACAAGAGACCCAGTACTTC.

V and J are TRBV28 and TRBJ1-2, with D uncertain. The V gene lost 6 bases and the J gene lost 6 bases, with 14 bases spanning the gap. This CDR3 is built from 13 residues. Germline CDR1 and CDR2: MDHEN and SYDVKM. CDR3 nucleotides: TGTGCCAGCAGACCCCCCATCGGGAATGGCTACACCTTC. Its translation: CASRPPIGNGYTF.

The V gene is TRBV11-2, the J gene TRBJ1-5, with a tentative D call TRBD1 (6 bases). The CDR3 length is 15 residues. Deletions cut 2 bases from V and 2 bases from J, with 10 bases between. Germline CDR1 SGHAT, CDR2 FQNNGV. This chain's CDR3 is CASSLSRGGNQPQHF. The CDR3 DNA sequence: TGTGCCAGCAGCTTAAGCAGGGGCGGCAATCAGCCCCAGCATTTT.

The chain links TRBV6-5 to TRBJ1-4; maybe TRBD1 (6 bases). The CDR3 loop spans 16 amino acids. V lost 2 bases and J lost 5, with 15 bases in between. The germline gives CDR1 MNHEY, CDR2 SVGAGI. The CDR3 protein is CASSYEPTGGNEKLFF. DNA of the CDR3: TGTGCCAGCAGTTACGAACCGACAGGAGGGAATGAAAAACTGTTTTTT.

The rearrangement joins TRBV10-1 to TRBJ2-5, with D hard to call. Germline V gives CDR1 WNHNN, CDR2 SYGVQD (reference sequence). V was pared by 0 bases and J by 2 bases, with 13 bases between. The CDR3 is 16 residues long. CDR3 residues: CASSESGKGYQETQYF. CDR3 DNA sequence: TGCGCCAGCAGTGAGTCGGGTAAAGGCTATCAAGAGACCCAGTACTTC.

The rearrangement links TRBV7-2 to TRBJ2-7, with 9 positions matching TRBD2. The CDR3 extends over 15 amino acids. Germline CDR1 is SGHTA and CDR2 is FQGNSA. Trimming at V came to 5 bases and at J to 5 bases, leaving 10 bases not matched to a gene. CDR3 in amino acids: CASSRLAGRVHEQYF. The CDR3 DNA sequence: TGTGCCAGCAGCCGTCTAGCGGGAAGGGTACACGAGCAGTACTTC.

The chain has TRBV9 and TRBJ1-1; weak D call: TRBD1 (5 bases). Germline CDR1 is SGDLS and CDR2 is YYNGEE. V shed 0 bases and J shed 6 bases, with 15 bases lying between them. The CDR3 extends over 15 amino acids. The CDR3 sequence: CASSVVVVGLAEAFF. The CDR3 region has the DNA TGTGCCAGCAGCGTAGTAGTAGTGGGGCTAGCTGAAGCTTTCTTT.

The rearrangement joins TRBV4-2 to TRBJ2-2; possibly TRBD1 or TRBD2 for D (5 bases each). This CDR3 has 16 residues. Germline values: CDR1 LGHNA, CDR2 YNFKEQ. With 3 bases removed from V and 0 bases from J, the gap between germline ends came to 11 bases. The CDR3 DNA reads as TGTGCCAGCAGCCAGACCGGGGCGCCGAACACCGGGGAGCTGTTTTTT. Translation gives CASSQTGAPNTGELFF.

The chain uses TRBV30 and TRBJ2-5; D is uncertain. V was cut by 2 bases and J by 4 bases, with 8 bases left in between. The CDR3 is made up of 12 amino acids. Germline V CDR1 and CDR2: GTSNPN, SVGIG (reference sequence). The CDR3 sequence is CAWSKPLETQYF. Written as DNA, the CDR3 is TGTGCCTGGAGTAAGCCCCTAGAGACCCAGTACTTC.

The CDR3 bases are TGTGCCAGCAGCCGGAGGGACGCAAACTCTGGAAACACCATATATTTT. Its protein product is CASSRRDANSGNTIYF. This chain links TRBV7-9 with TRBJ1-3, with a weak D call TRBD1 (5 bases). The CDR3 spans 16 residues. Per the germline V gene, CDR1 is SEHNR and CDR2 is FQNEAQ (reference sequence). The V gene lost 5 bases and the J gene lost 0 bases, with 14 bases spanning the gap.

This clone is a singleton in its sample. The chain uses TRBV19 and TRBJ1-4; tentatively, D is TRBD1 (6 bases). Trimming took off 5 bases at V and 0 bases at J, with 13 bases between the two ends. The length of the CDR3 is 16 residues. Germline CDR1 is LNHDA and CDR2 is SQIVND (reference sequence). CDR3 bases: TGTGCCAGTAGTCCTCTGGGGGCGGCAACTAATGAAAAACTGTTTTTT. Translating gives CASSPLGAATNEKLFF.

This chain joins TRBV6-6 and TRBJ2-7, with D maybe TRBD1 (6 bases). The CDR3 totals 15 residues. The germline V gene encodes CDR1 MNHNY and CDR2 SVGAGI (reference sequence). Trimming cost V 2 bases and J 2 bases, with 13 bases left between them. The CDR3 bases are TGTGCCAGCAGTTACGGAGTGACAGGAACCTACGAGCAGTACTTC. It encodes CASSYGVTGTYEQYF.

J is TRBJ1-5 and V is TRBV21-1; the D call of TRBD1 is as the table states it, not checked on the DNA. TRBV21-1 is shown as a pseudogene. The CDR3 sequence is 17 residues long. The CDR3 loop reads CASTSGTGVPSNQPQHF. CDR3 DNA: TGTGCCAGCACTTCCGGGACAGGGGTTCCGAGCAATCAGCCCCAGCATTTT.

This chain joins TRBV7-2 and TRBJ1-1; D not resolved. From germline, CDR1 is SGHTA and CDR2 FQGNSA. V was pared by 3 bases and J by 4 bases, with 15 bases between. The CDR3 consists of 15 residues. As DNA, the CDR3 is TGTGCCAGCAGCTTGAGCACACTGGGAGGCACTGAAGCTTTCTTT. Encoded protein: CASSLSTLGGTEAFF.

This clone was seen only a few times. The CDR3 sequence: CASSTKKQETQYF. The CDR3 bases are TGTGCCAGCAGCACCAAAAAGCAAGAGACCCAGTACTTC. V is TRBV7-9 and J is TRBJ2-5; D is unclear. CDR1 SEHNR and CDR2 FQNEAQ come from the germline V gene (reference sequence). The V end was cut by 5 bases, the J end by 2 bases, with 9 bases between. The CDR3 sequence is 13 residues long.

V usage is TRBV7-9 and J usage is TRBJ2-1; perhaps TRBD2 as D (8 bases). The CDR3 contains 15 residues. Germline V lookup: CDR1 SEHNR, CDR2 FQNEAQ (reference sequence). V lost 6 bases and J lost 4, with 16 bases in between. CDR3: CASSSGTAGYNEQFF. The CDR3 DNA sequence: TGTGCCAGCAGTAGCGGGACAGCCGGGTACAATGAGCAGTTCTTC.